This T cell receptor (beta chain) was retrieved from a study of T cells after yellow fever vaccination. Broader study findings: A small proportion of clonotypes was detected in both the CD4 and CD8 compartments.

Universal primer sites and UMIs were introduced during 5'RACE template-switching synthesis of TCR cDNA. TCRdb re-called the 5' RACE reads through MiXCR, storing one row per CDR3 protein. This table has more than 350,000 distinct CDR3 sequences, around 10% appearing once. As to this clonotype: The antigen is unknown.

From germline, CDR1 is MNHEY and CDR2 SVGAGI. The CDR3 loop spans 13 amino acids. After removal of 9 bases from V and 4 bases from J, the junction contained 5 bases not matched to a gene. This sequence joins TRBV6-5 and TRBJ1-5, with 8 positions matching TRBD1. The receptor's source is a man aged 18 to 35 who received the YFV17D yellow fever vaccine. The specimen comprised PBMCs, sampled on the day of the first yellow fever vaccination. The CDR3 DNA reads as TGTGCCAGTGGACAGGGTGTGAATCAGCCCCAGCATTTT. It encodes CASGQGVNQPQHF.